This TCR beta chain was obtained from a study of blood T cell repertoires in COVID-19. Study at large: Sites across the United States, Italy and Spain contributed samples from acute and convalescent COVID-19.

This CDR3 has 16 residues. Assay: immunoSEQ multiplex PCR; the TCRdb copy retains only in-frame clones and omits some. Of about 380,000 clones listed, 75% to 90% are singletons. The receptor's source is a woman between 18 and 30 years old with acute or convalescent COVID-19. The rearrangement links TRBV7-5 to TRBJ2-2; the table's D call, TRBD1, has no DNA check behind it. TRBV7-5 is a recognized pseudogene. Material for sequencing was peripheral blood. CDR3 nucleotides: TGTGCCAGAAGCTTCCACAGGGGGTCGAACACCGGGGAGCTGTTTTTT. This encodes CARSFHRGSNTGELFF.